This T cell receptor beta chain was observed in a study of regulatory T cells in long-lasting Graves disease. The study, taken as a whole, reports: Newly diagnosed patients shared around 910 public clonotypes; persistent patients shared approximately 2,900. The TCR repertoire of persistent Graves' patients was less diverse than that of newly diagnosed ones.

Through Arm-PCR of CDR3 regions and iRepertoire HTBI primers, TCR beta libraries were built. In the source study's methods: Spanning all samples, the identified segments comprised roughly 66 TRBV and around 13 TRBJ. TCRdb processed the multiplex PCR reads anew with MiXCR; each CDR3 protein has one entry. The V and J calls were determined by TCRdb, not by the authors. The sample holds a few hundred thousand distinct CDR3 sequences, around 20% seen once. The CDR3 has 15 amino acids. Germline CDR1 reads SGHAT; CDR2 reads FQNNGV. V trimming: 5 bases; J trimming: 5 bases; junction bases outside the gene matches: 6. This clonotype was counted only a few times. Its antigen is unidentified. Time point given: persistent/refractory GD, antithyroid drugs over 5 years with positive TRAb. RNA from PBMCs was the source of the TCR library.

Sequencing was performed on peripheral blood mononuclear cells (PBMCs), taken when the disease was refractory, from a patient treated with antithyroid drugs. V and J are TRBV11-2 and TRBJ1-6; 7 bases map to TRBD1. This TCR was sampled from a female donor with Graves disease. CDR3 in amino acids: CASSELDRDNSPLHF. For the CDR3, the DNA is TGTGCCAGCAGCGAACTTGACAGGGATAATTCACCCCTCCACTTT.